The 19 T cell receptor beta chains reported below all come from one sample, sequenced in a study of cytomegalovirus exposure and HLA in healthy donors (dated by TCRdb to about 2017). Library preparation employed the immunoSEQ multiplex PCR assay. A mixture of 60 forward primers for TCR Vbeta segments and 13 reverse primers for TCR Jbeta segments was used in the multiplex PCR. TCRdb holds this immuneACCESS table with in-frame rearrangements only. Some clones are missing; in checked studies, unresolved V genes explain under half, and the rest has no known cause. This sample's table lists 60,000 to 70,000 clones. Approximately 15% of the sample goes to the ten largest clones. The sequencing input was PBMCs. These receptors were collected from a boy aged 10-17 years in good health and CMV-seronegative.

The chain recombines TRBV4-1 with TRBJ1-5; D is perhaps TRBD1 (6 bases). Germline V gene sequence: CDR1 MGHRA, CDR2 YSYEKL. The V end was cut by 1 base, the J end by 4 bases, with 11 bases between. This CDR3 region has 15 residues. For the CDR3, the DNA is TGCGCCAGCAGCCAAGTCCCGACAGGTAATCAGCCCCAGCATTTT. Amino acids: CASSQVPTGNQPQHF.

This chain uses TRBV5-8 with TRBJ1-5; a weak D match, TRBD1 (6 bases). CDR1 is SGHTS, CDR2 YDEGEE, per germline. V was cut by 2 bases and J by 11 bases, with 8 bases left in between. This CDR3 comprises 11 residues. The CDR3 region is CASSLGQTQHF. Here the CDR3 DNA reads TGTGCCAGCAGCTTAGGACAGACCCAGCATTTT.

This chain links TRBV10-1 with TRBJ2-7; TRBD2 agrees at 14 bases. The ends lost 5 bases at V and 2 bases at J; junction bases unmatched: 11. The length of the CDR3 is 18 residues. Germline V lookup: CDR1 WNHNN, CDR2 SYGVQD (reference sequence). The CDR3 sequence: CASSRGLAGDLIAYEQYF. The CDR3 nucleotides are TGCGCCAGCAGTCGGGGACTAGCGGGGGACTTAATTGCCTACGAGCAGTACTTC.

The rearrangement joins TRBV7-9 to TRBJ1-1; 10 bases match TRBD1. The CDR3 runs 17 residues. V lost 1 base, J lost 1 base, and 6 bases stayed unmatched. CDR1 is SEHNR and CDR2 is FQNEAQ in the germline V gene (reference sequence). Here the CDR3 reads CASSLGGTGAKNTEAFF. In nucleotides, the CDR3 is TGTGCCAGCAGCTTAGGGGGGACAGGGGCCAAGAACACTGAAGCTTTCTTT.

The genes are TRBV6-1 and TRBJ1-2; 10 nucleotides agree with TRBD1. This CDR3 has 15 amino acids. Germline CDR1 is MNHNS and CDR2 is SASEGT. The junction had 4 bases not matched to a gene; V was cut back by 2 bases and J by 4 bases. CDR3 amino acids: CASSEFGQGGYGYTF. The DNA of the CDR3 is TGTGCCAGCAGTGAATTCGGACAGGGGGGCTATGGCTACACCTTC.

Here the CDR3 reads CASSPGTENTGELFF. The DNA for the CDR3 is TGTGCCAGCAGCCCCGGGACAGAGAACACCGGGGAGCTGTTTTTT. The genes are TRBV7-7 and TRBJ2-2; 7 bases align to TRBD1. With 5 bases clipped from V and 1 base from J, the junction kept 4 bases outside the gene matches. The CDR3 has 15 amino acids. Germline V CDR1 and CDR2: SSHAT, FNYEAQ (reference sequence).

The chain employs TRBV11-2 and TRBJ1-1; 8 bases match TRBD1. This CDR3 is built from 19 residues. The ends lost 0 bases at V and 0 bases at J; junction bases unmatched: 12. Germline CDR1 and CDR2: SGHAT and FQNNGV. The CDR3 DNA reads as TGTGCCAGCAGCTTAGACGGGTCCAGGACAGGGATAATGAACACTGAAGCTTTCTTT. It specifies CASSLDGSRTGIMNTEAFF.

This chain links TRBV7-2 with TRBJ1-2; TRBD1 aligns across 10 bases. This CDR3 is 14 amino acids long. Looked up from germline, CDR1 is SGHTA and CDR2 is FQGNSA. Trimming took 4 bases from V and 6 from J; bases not matched to a gene: 5. CDR3 sequence (DNA): TGTGCCAGCAGCTCCGGGGGGACAGGGGATGGCTACACCTTC. It codes for CASSSGGTGDGYTF.

The V gene is TRBV6-5, the J gene TRBJ1-5; 7 bases fit TRBD1. The CDR3 is 14 amino acids. J lost 11 bases, V lost 4 bases, and 11 bases had no gene match. Germline CDR1 and CDR2: MNHEY and SVGAGI. The CDR3 protein is CASSSYRGVKAQHF. CDR3 bases: TGTGCCAGCAGTTCATACAGGGGTGTAAAGGCCCAGCATTTT.

The chain carries TRBV25-1 and TRBJ1-2; perhaps TRBD1 as D (5 bases). This CDR3 spans 15 amino acids. The V end was cut by 6 bases, the J end by 3 bases, with 17 bases between. The germline V gene has CDR1 MGHDK and CDR2 SYGVNS. The CDR3 DNA is TGTGCCAGCAGCAAAGCTGGAGGGGTCGACTATGGCTACACCTTC. Translation gives CASSKAGGVDYGYTF.

This chain links TRBV5-1 with TRBJ2-5; 9 bases line up with TRBD2. This CDR3 is built from 17 residues. Trimming at V came to 3 bases and at J to 2 bases, leaving 11 bases not matched to a gene. Germline CDR1 SGHRS, CDR2 YFSETQ. CDR3 nucleotide sequence: TGCGCCAGCAGCTGGAGGTGGCGGGAGGGAAGGCAAGAGACCCAGTACTTC. Encoded protein: CASSWRWREGRQETQYF.

The chain recombines TRBV4-1 with TRBJ1-1, with D unclear. With 4 bases removed from V and 1 base from J, the gap between germline ends came to 10 bases. The CDR3 has 14 residues. Germline CDR1 reads MGHRA; CDR2 reads YSYEKL. In DNA form, the CDR3 reads TGCGCCAGCAGCCCACAACGTGGGAACACTGAAGCTTTCTTT. The encoded protein is CASSPQRGNTEAFF.

The chain carries TRBV5-4 and TRBJ2-7; 11 bases fit TRBD2. The CDR3 totals 16 residues. The germline CDR1 and CDR2 sequences are SGHNT and YYREEE (reference sequence). With 0 bases clipped from V and 2 bases from J, the junction kept 4 bases outside the gene matches. The CDR3, as DNA: TGTGCCAGCAGCTTGGCGGCTAGCGGGAGGACCTACGAGCAGTACTTC. It codes for CASSLAASGRTYEQYF. The full variable domain, with the rest looked up from reference TRBV5-4 and TRBJ2-7, is ETGVTQSPTHLIKTRGQQVTLRCSSQSGHNTVSWYQQALGQGPQFIFQYYREEENGRGNFPPRFSGLQFPNYSSELNVNALELDDSALYLCASSLAASGRTYEQYFGPGTRLTVT.

The chain's CDR3 is CATSRPDRGSDEQYF. The CDR3 coding sequence is TGTGCCACCAGCAGACCGGACAGGGGTTCGGACGAGCAGTACTTC. This chain links TRBV15 with TRBJ2-7; the match to TRBD1 covers 9 bases. The CDR3 totals 15 residues. V trimming: 2 bases; J trimming: 5 bases; junction bases outside the gene matches: 7. Germline lookup yields CDR1 LNHNV and CDR2 YYDKDF (reference sequence). Full variable domain (remainder filled in from reference TRBV15 and TRBJ2-7): DAMVIQNPRYQVTQFGKPVTLSCSQTLNHNVMYWYQQKSSQAPKLLFHYYDKDFNNEADTPDNFQSRRPNTSFCFLDIRSPGLGDTAMYLCATSRPDRGSDEQYFGPGTRLTVT.

The chain has TRBV2 and TRBJ1-1; 11 bases match TRBD1. V shed 7 bases and J 7 bases; nucleotides not matched to a gene: 5. The CDR3 runs to 13 residues. Germline CDR1 SNHLY, CDR2 FYNNEI. The CDR3 bases are TGTGCCAGCATCTTGGACAGGGGGCGTGAAGCTTTCTTT. It codes for CASILDRGREAFF.

The V gene is TRBV4-2, the J gene TRBJ2-3; 9 nucleotides agree with TRBD1. Germline V gene sequence: CDR1 LGHNA, CDR2 YNFKEQ. J was trimmed by 9 bases and V by 2 bases; bases with no gene match: 9. This CDR3 is built from 15 residues. CDR3 amino acids: CASSQPGQGRGTQYF. CDR3 DNA sequence: TGTGCCAGCAGCCAACCGGGACAGGGTAGAGGCACGCAGTATTTT.

The V call is TRBV5-1, the J call TRBJ2-7, with 10 positions matching TRBD1. Trimming removed 4 bases from V and 2 bases from J; junction bases left unmatched: 18. CDR1 is SGHRS, CDR2 YFSETQ, per germline. This CDR3 has 19 amino acids. CDR3 DNA: TGCGCCAGCAGCCGTGAGGGACCGGGACAGGGGTCAATTGCCTACGAGCAGTACTTC. It specifies CASSREGPGQGSIAYEQYF.

The chain carries TRBV19 and TRBJ1-6; no clear D gene. Germline lookup yields CDR1 LNHDA and CDR2 SQIVND (reference sequence). CDR3 length: 13 amino acids. The ends were cut back, 10 bases at V and 5 bases at J, with 12 bases in the middle. The CDR3 is CATAGLNNSPLHF. The CDR3 nucleotides read TGTGCCACCGCCGGGTTGAATAATTCACCCCTCCACTTT.

V gene TRBV10-3 combines with J gene TRBJ1-2, with a tentative D call TRBD1 (5 bases). The CDR3 consists of 15 residues. V lost 3 bases and J lost 8, with 19 bases in between. Germline-derived CDR1 and CDR2 are ENHRY and SYGVKD. The CDR3: CAISEGTGELHGYTF. For the CDR3, the DNA is TGTGCCATCAGTGAAGGAACAGGAGAGTTGCACGGCTACACCTTC.